The clone carrying this TCR beta chain is deemed medium-sized. This sample was included in a study of T cells after posttransplantation cyclophosphamide. Busulfan-fludarabine conditioning, marrow transplant, and cyclophosphamide on days +3 and +4 were administered. Clones were read by immunoSEQ multiplex PCR, and TCRdb kept only the in-frame ones, dropping some. The data list about 14,000 clones, none observed once; around 23% falls to the top ten. This CDR3 has 15 residues. Germline V gene sequence: CDR1 MNHNS, CDR2 SASEGT. Trimming removed 7 bases from V and 5 bases from J, with 20 bases in between.

The receptor was derived from a female patient in her 40s who received an allogeneic stem cell transplant from a related donor, was CMV-positive, and had no GVHD. The graft donor may account for some of the T cells. V is TRBV6-1 and J is TRBJ1-1; possible D gene TRBD1, 6 bases. Sequenced material: PBMCs, taken 1,000 to 1,200 days after allogeneic stem cell transplant with posttransplant cyclophosphamide. The CDR3: CASTDLGGGSTEAFF. CDR3 nucleotide sequence: TGTGCCAGCACCGACCTAGGGGGGGGAAGTACTGAAGCTTTCTTT.